This TCR beta chain was profiled in a study of blood T cell repertoires in COVID-19. V dropped 4 bases and J dropped 2; count of bases not matched to a gene: 14. CDR1 is SEHNR and CDR2 is FQNEAQ in the germline V gene (reference sequence). The CDR3 has 18 residues. Profiled with immunoSEQ multiplex PCR; TCRdb holds only in-frame clones, not every one. The table lists approximately 88,000 clones, more than 80% of them singletons, with 15% to 20% in the top ten. The TCR comes from an elderly woman with acute or convalescent COVID-19. Sequences were obtained from peripheral blood. The J gene is TRBJ1-2, the V gene TRBV7-9; 9 nucleotides match TRBD1. The CDR3 protein is CASSSYPSTGGRNYGYTF. For the CDR3, the DNA is TGTGCCAGCAGCTCCTACCCTTCTACAGGGGGCAGGAACTATGGCTACACCTTC.